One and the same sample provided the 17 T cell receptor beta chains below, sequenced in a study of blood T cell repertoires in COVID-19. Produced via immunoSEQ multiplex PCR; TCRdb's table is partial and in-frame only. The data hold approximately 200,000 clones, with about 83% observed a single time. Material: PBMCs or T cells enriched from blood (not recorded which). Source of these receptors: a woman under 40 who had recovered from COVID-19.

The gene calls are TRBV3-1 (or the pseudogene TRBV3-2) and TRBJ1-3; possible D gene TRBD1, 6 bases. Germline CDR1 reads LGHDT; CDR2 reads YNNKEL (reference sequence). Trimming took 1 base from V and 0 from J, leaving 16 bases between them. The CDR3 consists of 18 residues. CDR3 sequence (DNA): TGTGCCAGCAGCCAAGTGTGGTTTGGGGGCCACTCTGGAAACACCATATATTTT. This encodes CASSQVWFGGHSGNTIYF.

CDR3 coding DNA: TGTGCCAGCAGTTGGGACAGGGACGAGCAGTACTTC. This encodes CASSWDRDEQYF. The genes are TRBV12-3 or TRBV12-4 and TRBJ2-7, with 9 bases identical to TRBD1. Unmatched junction bases numbered 0, after V lost 4 bases and J lost 5 bases. This CDR3 is 12 amino acids long.

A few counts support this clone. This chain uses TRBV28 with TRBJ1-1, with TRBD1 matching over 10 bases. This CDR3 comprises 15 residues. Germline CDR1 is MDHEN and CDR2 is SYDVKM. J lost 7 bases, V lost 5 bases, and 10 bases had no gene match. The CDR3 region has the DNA TGTGCCAGCAGTGTAACCCGGGACAGGGGTAGTGAAGCTTTCTTT. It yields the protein CASSVTRDRGSEAFF.

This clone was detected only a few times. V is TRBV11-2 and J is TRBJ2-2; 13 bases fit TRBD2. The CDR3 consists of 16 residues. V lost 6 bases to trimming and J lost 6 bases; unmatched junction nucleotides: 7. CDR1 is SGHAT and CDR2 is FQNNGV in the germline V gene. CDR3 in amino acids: CASRVGTSGISGELFF. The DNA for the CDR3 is TGTGCCAGCAGGGTGGGGACTAGCGGGATCTCCGGGGAGCTGTTTTTT.

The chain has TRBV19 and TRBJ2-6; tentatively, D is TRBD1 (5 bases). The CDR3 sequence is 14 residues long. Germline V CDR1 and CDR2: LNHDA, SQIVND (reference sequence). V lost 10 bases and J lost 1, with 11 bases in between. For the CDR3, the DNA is TGTGCCACATATAACAGGTCTGGGGCCAACGTCCTGACTTTC. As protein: CATYNRSGANVLTF.

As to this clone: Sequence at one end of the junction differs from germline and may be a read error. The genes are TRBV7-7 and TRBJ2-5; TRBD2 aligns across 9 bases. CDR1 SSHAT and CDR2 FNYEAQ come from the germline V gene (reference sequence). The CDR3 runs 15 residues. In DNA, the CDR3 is TGTGCTAGCAGCTTAGGTGCGGGAGGGAGAGAGACCCAGTACTTC. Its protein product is CASSLGAGGRETQYF. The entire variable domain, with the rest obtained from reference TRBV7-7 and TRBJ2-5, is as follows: GAGVSQSPRYKVTKRGQDVTLRCDPISSHATLYWYQQALGQGPEFLTYFNYEAQPDKSGLPSDRFSAERPEGSISTLTIQRTEQRDSAMYRCASSLGAGGRETQYFGPGTRLLVL.

CDR3 nucleotides: TGTGCCAGCAGTCCCCCCCCTGGACGGGGGAACTATGGCTACACCTTC. Residues: CASSPPPGRGNYGYTF. The chain has TRBV27 and TRBJ1-2; possible D gene TRBD1, 5 bases. Germline V gives CDR1 MNHEY, CDR2 SMNVEV (reference sequence). Trimming removed 5 bases from V and 2 bases from J, with 18 bases in between. This CDR3 is built from 16 residues.

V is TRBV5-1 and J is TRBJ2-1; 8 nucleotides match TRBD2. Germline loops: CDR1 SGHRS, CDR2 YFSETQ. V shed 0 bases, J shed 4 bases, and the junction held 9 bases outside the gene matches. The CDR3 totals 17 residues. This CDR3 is CASSLGVAGPGYNEQFF. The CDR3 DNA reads TGCGCCAGCAGCTTGGGCGTAGCGGGACCGGGGTACAATGAGCAGTTCTTC.

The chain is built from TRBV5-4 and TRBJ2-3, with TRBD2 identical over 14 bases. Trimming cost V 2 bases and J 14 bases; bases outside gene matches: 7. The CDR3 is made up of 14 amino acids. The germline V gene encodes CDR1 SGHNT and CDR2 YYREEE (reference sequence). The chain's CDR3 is CASSFRLAGGQWYF. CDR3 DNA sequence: TGTGCCAGCAGCTTCAGACTAGCGGGAGGGCAGTGGTATTTT.

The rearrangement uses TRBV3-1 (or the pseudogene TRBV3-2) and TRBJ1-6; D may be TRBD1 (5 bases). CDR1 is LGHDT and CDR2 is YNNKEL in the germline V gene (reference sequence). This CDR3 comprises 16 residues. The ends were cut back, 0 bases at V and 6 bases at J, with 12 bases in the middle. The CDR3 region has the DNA TGTGCCAGCAGCCAAGAAGCAGGGAGGCCTAATTCACCCCTCCACTTT. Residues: CASSQEAGRPNSPLHF.

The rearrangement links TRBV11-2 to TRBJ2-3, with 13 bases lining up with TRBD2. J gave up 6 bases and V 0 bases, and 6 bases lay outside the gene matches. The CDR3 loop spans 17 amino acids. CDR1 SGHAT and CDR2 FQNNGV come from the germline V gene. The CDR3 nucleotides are TGTGCCAGCAGCTTAGACGGACTAGCGGGAGTCAGGGATACGCAGTATTTT. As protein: CASSLDGLAGVRDTQYF.

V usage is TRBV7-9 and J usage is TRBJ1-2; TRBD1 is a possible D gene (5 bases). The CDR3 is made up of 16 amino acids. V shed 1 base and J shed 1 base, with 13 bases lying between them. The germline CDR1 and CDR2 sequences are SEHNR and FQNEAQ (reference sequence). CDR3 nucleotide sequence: TGTGCCAGCAGCTTAGGTGGGAGGGGATATAACTATGGCTACACCTTC. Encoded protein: CASSLGGRGYNYGYTF. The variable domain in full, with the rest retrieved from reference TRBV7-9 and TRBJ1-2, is DTGVSQNPRHKITKRGQNVTFRCDPISEHNRLYWYRQTLGQGPEFLTYFQNEAQLEKSRLLSDRFSAERPKGSFSTLEIQRTEQGDSAMYLCASSLGGRGYNYGYTFGSGTRLTVV.

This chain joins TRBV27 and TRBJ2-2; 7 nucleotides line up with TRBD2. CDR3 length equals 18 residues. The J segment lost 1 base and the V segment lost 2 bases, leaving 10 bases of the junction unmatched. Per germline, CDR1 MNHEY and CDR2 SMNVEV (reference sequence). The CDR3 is CASSLLMGGRRNTGELFF. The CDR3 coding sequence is TGTGCCAGCAGTTTACTGATGGGAGGGAGGAGGAACACCGGGGAGCTGTTTTTT.

As DNA, the CDR3 is TGTGCCCACTCGGTGTCTACTAGCACAGATACGCAGTATTTT. Protein sequence: CAHSVSTSTDTQYF. This sequence joins TRBV6-5 and TRBJ2-3; D call uncertain. This CDR3 contains 14 residues. V gave up 11 bases and J gave up 0 bases, with 15 bases separating them. CDR1 and CDR2 (germline): MNHEY, SVGAGI.

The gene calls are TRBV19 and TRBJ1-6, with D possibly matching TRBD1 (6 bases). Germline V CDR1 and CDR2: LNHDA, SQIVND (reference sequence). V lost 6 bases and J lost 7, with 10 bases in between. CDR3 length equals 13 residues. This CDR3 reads CASRYRENSPLHF. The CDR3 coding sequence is TGTGCCAGTAGATACAGGGAGAATTCACCCCTCCACTTT. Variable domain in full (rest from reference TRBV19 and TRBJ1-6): DGGITQSPKYLFRKEGQNVTLSCEQNLNHDAMYWYRQDPGQGLRLIYYSQIVNDFQKGDIAEGYSVSREKKESFPLTVTSAQKNPTAFYLCASRYRENSPLHFGNGTRLTVT.

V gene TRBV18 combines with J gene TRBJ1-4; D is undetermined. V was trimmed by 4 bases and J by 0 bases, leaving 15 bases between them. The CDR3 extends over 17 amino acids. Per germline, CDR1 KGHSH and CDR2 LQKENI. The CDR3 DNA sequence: TGTGCCAGCTCACACCTTCCCGCGTTAGCAACTAATGAAAAACTGTTTTTT. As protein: CASSHLPALATNEKLFF.

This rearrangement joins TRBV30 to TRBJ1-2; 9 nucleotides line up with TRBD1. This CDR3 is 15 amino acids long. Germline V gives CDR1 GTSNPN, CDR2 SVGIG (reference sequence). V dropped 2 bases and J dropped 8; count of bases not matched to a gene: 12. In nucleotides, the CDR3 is TGTGCCTGGAGTACCGGGACAGGGAAGGGAAGAGGCTACACCTTC. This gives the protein CAWSTGTGKGRGYTF.